What follows is one T cell receptor beta chain and its context. Its antigen is unknown. The intended depth for sequencing was 1 in 200,000 to 1 in 1 million T cells. Profiled with immunoSEQ multiplex PCR; TCRdb holds only in-frame clones, not every one. The repertoire has tens of thousands of clones, 50% to 75% of them found once; the top ten carry roughly 21%. Germline V CDR1 and CDR2: GTSNPN, SVGIG (reference sequence). This CDR3 is 15 amino acids long. Trimming at V came to 2 bases and at J to 3 bases, leaving 5 bases not matched to a gene. The data were obtained in a study of cytotoxic CD8 clonotypes in ibrutinib-treated CLL. Study details: Among the patients, about a dozen presented as relapsed/refractory and around 15 as treatment-naive; 17 to 18 showed unmutated IGHV. Study-wide results and limits: Sampling times (in sustained-remission versus progressing patients) were not the same. T-cell clonality at baseline went above that of age-matched healthy donors and rose and fell with circulating CD8+ T-cell counts.

Sequencing was performed on PBMCs, taken after 24 months of ibrutinib treatment. This receptor was obtained from a human donor with chronic lymphocytic leukemia. The rearrangement uses TRBV30 and TRBJ2-1; 9 bases are a match to TRBD1. The CDR3, as DNA: TGTGCCTGGAGTTCCGACAGGGGGGTCTACAATGAGCAGTTCTTC. Translation: CAWSSDRGVYNEQFF.